Listed below are T cell receptor beta chains from one sample, sequenced in a study of long-term antiretroviral therapy in people with HIV. Clones were read by immunoSEQ multiplex PCR, and TCRdb kept only the in-frame ones, dropping some. In the table there are about 21,000 clones, 70% to 80% of which are singletons. The specimen was unsorted PBMCs, collected around 21 months before starting antiretroviral therapy. The receptors were gathered from a middle-aged woman with HIV. Both conserved end residues are part of each CDR3. A D gene is named only where the DNA matches it firmly. Clone size is shown for a subset of rows, as once, few, many or a class of expanded clone.

len: 16; d_gene: -; j_gene: TRBJ2-2; abundance: -; v_gene: TRBV7-9; CDR3nt: TGTGCCAGCAGCTACAGGACGGGTTTTGTCGGCGGGGAGCTGTTTTTT; CDR3aa: CASSYRTGFVGGELFF
len: 16; d_gene: -; j_gene: TRBJ2-7; abundance: -; v_gene: TRBV27; CDR3nt: TGTGCCAGCAGTTCGAACTACGACAGGAAAACCTACGAGCAGTACTTC; CDR3aa: CASSSNYDRKTYEQYF
len: 11; d_gene: -; j_gene: TRBJ2-4; abundance: -; v_gene: TRBV18; CDR3nt: TGTGCCAGCTCACGGGGTTCCATTCAGTACTTC; CDR3aa: CASSRGSIQYF
len: 14; d_gene: -; j_gene: TRBJ2-7; abundance: -; v_gene: TRBV18; CDR3nt: TGTGCCAGCTCACCACTAGGTTACTCCTACGAGCAGTACTTC; CDR3aa: CASSPLGYSYEQYF
len: 16; d_gene: -; j_gene: TRBJ2-3; abundance: -; v_gene: TRBV9; CDR3nt: TGTGCCAGCAGCGTAGGCGGGGGGACAGGGTCAGATACGCAGTATTTT; CDR3aa: CASSVGGGTGSDTQYF
len: 13; d_gene: -; j_gene: TRBJ2-3; abundance: -; v_gene: TRBV29-1; CDR3nt: TGCAGCGTTGGTGGTGGGGAACGGGATACGCAGTATTTT; CDR3aa: CSVGGGERDTQYF
len: 12; d_gene: TRBD1; j_gene: TRBJ2-7; abundance: -; v_gene: TRBV29-1; CDR3nt: TGCAGCATGGAAGGACAGGGCTACGAGCAGTACTTC; CDR3aa: CSMEGQGYEQYF
len: 16; d_gene: TRBD1; j_gene: TRBJ1-6; abundance: -; v_gene: TRBV5-6; CDR3nt: TGTGCCAGCAGCTTCCGGACAGGGGGCGGTGATTCACCCCTCCACTTT; CDR3aa: CASSFRTGGGDSPLHF
len: 13; d_gene: TRBD1; j_gene: TRBJ1-5; abundance: few; v_gene: TRBV2; CDR3nt: TGTGCCAGCAGTGCGACAGGGAATCAGCCCCAGCATTTT; CDR3aa: CASSATGNQPQHF
len: 19; d_gene: -; j_gene: TRBJ1-3; abundance: -; v_gene: TRBV19; CDR3nt: TGTGCCAGTAGCTGGGCGCCCCTCCGGGACACTCCCTCTGGAAACACCATATATTTT; CDR3aa: CASSWAPLRDTPSGNTIYF
len: 14; d_gene: TRBD1; j_gene: TRBJ1-6; abundance: -; v_gene: TRBV6-6; CDR3nt: TGTGCCAGCACGCTGAAGGGGGCCGGATCACCCCTCCACTTT; CDR3aa: CASTLKGAGSPLHF
len: 16; d_gene: -; j_gene: TRBJ1-5; abundance: -; v_gene: TRBV5-5; CDR3nt: TGTGCCAGCAGCTCGGGAGGGGACCCTCTTAATCAGCCCCAGCATTTT; CDR3aa: CASSSGGDPLNQPQHF
len: 14; d_gene: -; j_gene: TRBJ2-2; abundance: -; v_gene: TRBV9; CDR3nt: TGTGCCAGCAGCGAGACAGGATTCACCGGGGAGCTGTTTTTT; CDR3aa: CASSETGFTGELFF
len: 16; d_gene: TRBD2; j_gene: TRBJ2-3; abundance: -; v_gene: TRBV5-6; CDR3nt: TGTGCCAGCAGCTCCGGGACTAGCGGGAACACAGATACGCAGTATTTT; CDR3aa: CASSSGTSGNTDTQYF
len: 14; d_gene: TRBD1; j_gene: TRBJ1-1; abundance: -; v_gene: TRBV6-5; CDR3nt: TGTGCCAGCAGTACCTACAGGGGAGGCACTGAAGCTTTCTTT; CDR3aa: CASSTYRGGTEAFF
len: 14; d_gene: -; j_gene: TRBJ2-7; abundance: -; v_gene: TRBV29-1; CDR3nt: TGCAGCGTTGGGAATTCTAGGGGAACCTACGAGCAGTACTTC; CDR3aa: CSVGNSRGTYEQYF
len: 13; d_gene: -; j_gene: TRBJ2-7; abundance: -; v_gene: TRBV27; CDR3nt: TGTGCCAGCAGTTTATCGTGGTCCTACGAGCAGTACTTC; CDR3aa: CASSLSWSYEQYF
len: 15; d_gene: TRBD1; j_gene: TRBJ2-7; abundance: -; v_gene: TRBV12-5; CDR3nt: TGTGCTAGTGGCCGGACCCGGGACAGGAGCTACGAGCAGTACTTC; CDR3aa: CASGRTRDRSYEQYF
len: 17; d_gene: TRBD1; j_gene: TRBJ2-2; abundance: -; v_gene: TRBV10-2; CDR3nt: TGCGCCAGCAGTGACCCAGGGACAGGGGGGAACACCGGGGAGCTGTTTTTT; CDR3aa: CASSDPGTGGNTGELFF
len: 16; d_gene: TRBD1; j_gene: TRBJ2-1; abundance: -; v_gene: TRBV19; CDR3nt: TGTGCCAGTAGTATTCTTGGGGACAGGGGAAGGAATGAGCAGTTCTTC; CDR3aa: CASSILGDRGRNEQFF
len: 14; d_gene: -; j_gene: TRBJ1-4; abundance: -; v_gene: TRBV6-5; CDR3nt: TGTGCCAGCAGTTACGGCGGGACCATTGAAAAACTGTTTTTT; CDR3aa: CASSYGGTIEKLFF
len: 14; d_gene: -; j_gene: TRBJ1-5; abundance: -; v_gene: TRBV9; CDR3nt: TGTGCCAGCAGCGTGGGGGTTGGCAATCAGCCCCAGCATTTT; CDR3aa: CASSVGVGNQPQHF
len: 16; d_gene: TRBD1; j_gene: TRBJ1-4; abundance: -; v_gene: TRBV10-3; CDR3nt: TGTGCCACCAGGGACAGGGGGACGTCAACTAATGAAAAACTGTTTTTT; CDR3aa: CATRDRGTSTNEKLFF
len: 12; d_gene: -; j_gene: TRBJ1-2; abundance: -; v_gene: TRBV6-5; CDR3nt: TGTGCCAGCAGGACAGTAGATTATGGCTACACCTTC; CDR3aa: CASRTVDYGYTF
len: 15; d_gene: -; j_gene: TRBJ2-5; abundance: -; v_gene: TRBV2; CDR3nt: TGTGCCAGCAGTGATCCCCGGGACCCCGGGGAGACCCAGTACTTC; CDR3aa: CASSDPRDPGETQYF
len: 12; d_gene: -; j_gene: TRBJ2-1; abundance: once; v_gene: TRBV4-2; CDR3nt: TGTGCCAGCAGCCTGGAATTGGGTGAGCAGTTCTTC; CDR3aa: CASSLELGEQFF
len: 14; d_gene: -; j_gene: TRBJ1-1; abundance: -; v_gene: TRBV27; CDR3nt: TGTGCCAGCAGTTGGGGGGGGCGAAACACTGAAGCTTTCTTT; CDR3aa: CASSWGGRNTEAFF
len: 13; d_gene: TRBD1; j_gene: TRBJ1-1; abundance: -; v_gene: TRBV9; CDR3nt: TGTGCCAGCAGCGTAACCACAGGGGGCGAAGCTTTCTTT; CDR3aa: CASSVTTGGEAFF
len: 14; d_gene: -; j_gene: TRBJ1-2; abundance: -; v_gene: TRBV7-9; CDR3nt: TGTGCCAGCAGCTTAGGTGGGGGGGCACTTGGCTACACCTTC; CDR3aa: CASSLGGGALGYTF
len: 16; d_gene: TRBD1; j_gene: TRBJ2-7; abundance: -; v_gene: TRBV5-4; CDR3nt: TGTGCCAGCAGCTTGTATCCCCGGGACAGGGGTTACGAGCAGTACTTC; CDR3aa: CASSLYPRDRGYEQYF
len: 16; d_gene: TRBD1; j_gene: TRBJ2-7; abundance: few; v_gene: TRBV19; CDR3nt: TGTGCCAGTAGTACCTTAACCGGGACAGGGCTCTACGAGCAGTACTTC; CDR3aa: CASSTLTGTGLYEQYF
len: 14; d_gene: -; j_gene: TRBJ2-7; abundance: -; v_gene: TRBV5-1; CDR3nt: TGCGCCAGCAGCTTGGAGGTGGGAGGTGCCGAGCAGTACTTC; CDR3aa: CASSLEVGGAEQYF
len: 14; d_gene: -; j_gene: TRBJ1-2; abundance: -; v_gene: TRBV29-1; CDR3nt: TGCAGCGTTAACCCACAGGGCCGGCACTATGGCTACACCTTC; CDR3aa: CSVNPQGRHYGYTF
len: 11; d_gene: -; j_gene: TRBJ1-2; abundance: once; v_gene: TRBV5-8; CDR3nt: TGTGCCAGCAGCTTGGTAGCTGGCTACACCTTC; CDR3aa: CASSLVAGYTF
len: 15; d_gene: -; j_gene: TRBJ2-2; abundance: -; v_gene: TRBV6-5; CDR3nt: TGTGCCAGCAGTAGAAGGCAGGCGCGCACCGGGGAGCTGTTTTTT; CDR3aa: CASSRRQARTGELFF